This TCR beta chain was profiled in a study of Tregs in tolerant kidney transplant recipients. The germline V and J ends were trimmed by 3 bases and 10 bases, with 22 bases remaining between them. CDR3 length: 16 residues. Germline V CDR1 and CDR2: LNHDA, SQIVND (reference sequence). Study-level results: Few patients were studied, so findings need validation in larger groups. Tregs expanded with activated donor B cells seemed most donor-specific.

Sequencing used immunoSEQ multiplex PCR; TCRdb keeps in-frame clones, though not all of them. The sample lists 240,000 or so clones, approximately 83% occurring once. Turning to this clone: What it recognizes is unknown.

Thawed PBMCs were FACS-sorted into unstimulated CD4+CD25+CD127- regulatory T cells, CD4+CD25- non-regulatory cells, CD4 and CD8 cells. The sequenced sample was CD4+ T cells from blood. This chain joins TRBV19 and TRBJ2-1; perhaps TRBD1 as D (7 bases). The TCR comes from a human donor in good health. In DNA, the CDR3 is TGTGCCAGTAGTATCTCGGGGGACAGTCCCCCTCGGGAGCAGTTCTTC. Translated, it gives CASSISGDSPPREQFF.